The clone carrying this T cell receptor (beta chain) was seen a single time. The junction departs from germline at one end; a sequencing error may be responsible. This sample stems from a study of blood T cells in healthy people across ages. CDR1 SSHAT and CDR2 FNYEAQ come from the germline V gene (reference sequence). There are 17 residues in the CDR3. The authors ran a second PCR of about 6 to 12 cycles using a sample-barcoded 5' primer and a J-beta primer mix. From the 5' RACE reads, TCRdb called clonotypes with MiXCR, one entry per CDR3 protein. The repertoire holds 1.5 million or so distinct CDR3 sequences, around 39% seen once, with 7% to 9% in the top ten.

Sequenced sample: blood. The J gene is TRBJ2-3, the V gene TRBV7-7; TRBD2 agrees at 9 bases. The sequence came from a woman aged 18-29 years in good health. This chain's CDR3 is CASSPRAAGGSTDTQYF. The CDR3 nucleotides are TGTGCTAGCAGCCCGAGGGCAGCGGGGGGTAGCACAGATACGCAGTATTTT.